Listed below are T cell receptor beta chains from one sample, sequenced in a study of blood T cells in healthy people across ages. Via MiXCR, TCRdb re-called the 5' RACE reads, giving one row per CDR3 protein. The table has approximately 800,000 distinct CDR3 sequences, approximately 25% seen once; the top ten hold 3% to 4%. This sample was also put to use in a study of T cells of mothers and their children.

Sequencing input: blood. All receptors derive from a boy aged 5-17 years in good health. CDR3s leave out the opening cysteine and the closing phenylalanine or tryptophan. The D gene is left open where the match is weak. For some rows the clone size is stated as once, few or many, or as a class when expanded; others skip it.

size	V	J	D	length	CDR3
few	TRBV20-1	TRBJ1-2	-	13	SALKRGGGTYGYT
once	TRBV20-1	TRBJ2-6	-	14	SARDGRFSGADVLT
-	TRBV4-3	TRBJ2-1	TRBD2	13	ASSPWGLAGNEQF
-	TRBV12-5	TRBJ1-2	-	10	ASGWTVYGYT
-	TRBV7-2	TRBJ2-5	-	11	ASSFRQQETQY
few	TRBV28	TRBJ1-5	-	14	ASSLAGFDGNQPQH
-	TRBV6-6	TRBJ2-5	-	11	ASSWEGALEQY
-	TRBV25-1	TRBJ2-1	TRBD2	15	ASSETLGTSGRNEQF
few	TRBV10-3	TRBJ1-6	TRBD1	11	AIRQGVNSPLH
-	TRBV29-1	TRBJ2-2	TRBD1	11	SVERGPAGELF
-	TRBV20-1	TRBJ2-7	TRBD2	14	SARDLGTSGTYEQY
-	TRBV11-2	TRBJ2-4	-	10	ASSPDLLVQY
-	TRBV4-3	TRBJ2-3	TRBD2	16	ASSQELRTSGMADTQY